A selection of T cell receptor beta chains follows, all from one sample in a study of long-term antiretroviral therapy in people with HIV. Clones were read by immunoSEQ multiplex PCR, and TCRdb kept only the in-frame ones, dropping some. Of fewer than 40,000 clones in the sample, 70% to 90% were seen once. The sample in question was unsorted PBMCs, obtained just before starting antiretroviral therapy. Receptors originate from a woman aged 18-29 years with HIV. The CDR3 runs from the conserved cysteine through the conserved F or W. The D gene is left open where the match is weak. Only part of the rows carry a size: once, few, many, or a class if the clone is expanded.

TRBJ2-7 TRBV28 . . TGTGCCAGCAGTTTAAGGAGGGCCGGTGGGGAGCAGTACTTC CASSLRRAGGEQYF
TRBJ1-2 TRBV28 . . TGTGCCAGCAGTTTTGGGCAGGGACGTGGCTACACCTTC CASSFGQGRGYTF
TRBJ1-4 TRBV5-6 TRBD1 . TGTGCCAGCCAGCAGGGGGGGCTTGAAAAACTGTTTTTT CASQQGGLEKLFF
TRBJ2-6 TRBV2 . . TGTGCCAGCAGTGAATCCTCTGGGGCCAACGTCCTGACTTTC CASSESSGANVLTF
TRBJ1-1 TRBV7-3 TRBD1 . TGTGCCAGCAGCTCCTTCAGGGGGCACGAGACTGAAGCTTTCTTT CASSSFRGHETEAFF
TRBJ2-7 TRBV29-1 TRBD1 . TGCAGCGCCCTCCGGGACAGGATCGGCGAGCAGTACTTC CSALRDRIGEQYF
TRBJ2-5 TRBV25-1 TRBD1 . TGTGCCAGCAGTGGATCACAGGGGAGTCTAGAGACCCAGTACTTC CASSGSQGSLETQYF
TRBJ2-7 TRBV6-1 . few TGTGCCAGCAGTGTTGGGGGAATGGGGGACGAGCAGTACTTC CASSVGGMGDEQYF
TRBJ2-7 TRBV18 . . TGTGCCAGCTCACCACCCCAGTTCTACGAGCAGTACTTC CASSPPQFYEQYF
TRBJ1-1 TRBV29-1 . . TGCAGCGTTGGGTTAGGCGGGACCATATTCAAAAGAAGGAACACTGAAGCTTTCTTT CSVGLGGTIFKRRNTEAFF
TRBJ2-3 TRBV5-1 TRBD2 . TGCGCCAGCAGCTTGGCCTTTAGGACTAGCGGGAGCACAGATACGCAGTATTTT CASSLAFRTSGSTDTQYF
TRBJ2-7 TRBV7-6 . . TGTGCCAGCAGCTTACGGGACGACAGGGACTACTTACGCGAGCAGTACTTC CASSLRDDRDYLREQYF
TRBJ2-2 TRBV28 TRBD2 once TGTGCCAGCAGTACTTGGACTAGCGGGTACTTACCGAACACCGGGGAGCTGTTTTTT CASSTWTSGYLPNTGELFF
TRBJ2-7 TRBV19 TRBD2 . TGTGCCAGTACTGGGACTGACGGGACTAGCGGTTCCTACGAGCAGTACTTC CASTGTDGTSGSYEQYF
TRBJ2-3 TRBV28 . . TGTGCCAGCAGTTTAGCGGTCACAGATACGCAGTATTTT CASSLAVTDTQYF
TRBJ1-1 TRBV5-1 . . TGCGCCAGCGACCGGGGTGATAACACTGAAGCTTTCTTT CASDRGDNTEAFF
TRBJ1-1 TRBV6-4 . . TGTGCCAGCAGTAGCTCGGCGAGGGACACTGAAGCTTTCTTT CASSSSARDTEAFF
TRBJ1-1 TRBV10-3 . . TGTGCCATCAGTGAGTTGAAAAACACTGAAGCTTTCTTT CAISELKNTEAFF
TRBJ1-1 TRBV19 TRBD1 . TGTGCCAGCCGACACGCGGACAGGCACACTGAAGCTTTCTTT CASRHADRHTEAFF
TRBJ1-1 TRBV2 TRBD1 . TGTGCCAGCAGGCCGGACAGGGGCGGGACTGAAGCTTTCTTT CASRPDRGGTEAFF
TRBJ1-1 TRBV25-1 TRBD1 . TGTGCCAGCAGTGAATCTTTACAGGGGTACACTGAAGCTTTCTTT CASSESLQGYTEAFF
TRBJ2-7 TRBV20-1 . few TGCAGTGCTACCCAATCCTACGAGCAGTACTTC CSATQSYEQYF
TRBJ2-7 TRBV5-4 . . TGTGCCAGCAGCGCGGGACACGGGGGCTACGAGCAGTACTTC CASSAGHGGYEQYF
TRBJ2-7 TRBV7-9 . . TGTGCCAGCAGCTTAGGGCAAAATCCCTACGAGCAGTACTTC CASSLGQNPYEQYF
TRBJ2-2 TRBV15 . . TGTGCCACCAGCAGAGATCGGCTTGGCGGGGAGCTGTTTTTT CATSRDRLGGELFF
TRBJ1-5 TRBV19 . once TGTGCCAGTAGTGCGGACTTCAGGTTACAGCCCCAGCATTTT CASSADFRLQPQHF
TRBJ1-6 TRBV28 . . TGTGCCAGCCAGGAACTTCAGAATTCACCCCTCCACTTT CASQELQNSPLHF
TRBJ2-2 TRBV9 TRBD1 . TGTGCCAGCAGCGTAGGGTTTGACAGGGCGGGCACCGGGGAGCTGTTTTTT CASSVGFDRAGTGELFF
TRBJ2-7 TRBV19 . . TGTGCCAGTAGTATTTTGGGGATGAACGAGCAGTACTTC CASSILGMNEQYF
TRBJ2-7 TRBV6-1 TRBD1 . TGTGCCAGCAGTCAGGGACAGACCTACGAGCAGTACTTC CASSQGQTYEQYF
TRBJ1-2 TRBV4-3 . . TGCGCCAGCAGCCAAGATGGTACAGACTATGGCTACACCTTC CASSQDGTDYGYTF
TRBJ2-1 TRBV7-3 TRBD2 . TGTGCCAGCAGCCCCTTCACTAGCGCGGTTGAGCAGTTCTTC CASSPFTSAVEQFF
TRBJ1-3 TRBV28 TRBD1 . TGTGCCAGCAGTTTCCCCCTGACAGGGGGAGTGGGAAACACCATATATTTT CASSFPLTGGVGNTIYF
TRBJ2-2 TRBV15 . few TGTGCCACCAGCAGAGAGGGGGCCGACACCGGGGAGCTGTTTTTT CATSREGADTGELFF
TRBJ2-2 TRBV5-1 TRBD1 . TGCGCCAGCAGCTCCGGGACAGGGGGCTTGCGGGAGCTGTTTTTT CASSSGTGGLRELFF
TRBJ2-5 TRBV11-2 TRBD2 . TGTGCCAGCAGCCCTTTCGTGGGAGGGGAGACCCAGTACTTC CASSPFVGGETQYF
TRBJ1-1 TRBV6-1 . . TGTGCCAGCAGTGCCTCAGGGGCGGGCACTGAAGCTTTCTTT CASSASGAGTEAFF
TRBJ1-2 TRBV7-2 . . TGTGCCAGCAGCTTAGTATCGGCAGACTATGGCTACACCTTC CASSLVSADYGYTF
TRBJ2-2 TRBV25-1 . once TGTGCCAGCAGTGAAAGGAATAGAAACACCGGGGAGCTGTTTTTT CASSERNRNTGELFF
TRBJ2-2 TRBV5-1 . . TGCGCCAGCAGCTTGGGGGTAGCGGAAAACACCGGGGAGCTGTTTTTT CASSLGVAENTGELFF
TRBJ2-7 TRBV10-3 TRBD2 . TGTGCCATCAGTGGGGGGAGGGACGAGCAGTACTTC CAISGGRDEQYF
TRBJ2-1 TRBV9 TRBD2 . TGTGCCAGCAGCGTAGCTAGCGGTCTTGGGAATGAGCAGTTCTTC CASSVASGLGNEQFF
TRBJ2-7 TRBV7-9 TRBD2 . TGTGCCAGCAGCCCGCCGCCCGGCGGGAGGGCGGAAGAGCAGTACTTC CASSPPPGGRAEEQYF
TRBJ2-7 TRBV28 . . TGTGCCAGCAGTTCCCCCGGGACTGTAGGGGAGCAGTACTTC CASSSPGTVGEQYF
TRBJ1-1 TRBV4-1 . . TGCGCCAGCAGCCAAGATACGGGACATAGGGGAGCTTTCTTT CASSQDTGHRGAFF
TRBJ1-4 TRBV6-5 . . TGTGCCAGCAGTTACGATCTCGGCGAACTGTTTTTT CASSYDLGELFF